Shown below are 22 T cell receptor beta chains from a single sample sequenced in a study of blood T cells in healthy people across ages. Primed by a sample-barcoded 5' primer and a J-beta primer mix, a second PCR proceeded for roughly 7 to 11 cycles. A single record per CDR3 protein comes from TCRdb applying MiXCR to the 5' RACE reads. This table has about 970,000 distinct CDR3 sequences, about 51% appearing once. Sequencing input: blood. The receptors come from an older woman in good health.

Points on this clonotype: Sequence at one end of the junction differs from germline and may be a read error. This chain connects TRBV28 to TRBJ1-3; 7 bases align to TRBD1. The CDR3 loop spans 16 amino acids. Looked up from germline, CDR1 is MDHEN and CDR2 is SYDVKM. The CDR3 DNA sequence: TGTGCCAGTAGTTCCCTGGACAGGCCCTCTGGAAACACCATATATTTT. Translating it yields CASSSLDRPSGNTIYF. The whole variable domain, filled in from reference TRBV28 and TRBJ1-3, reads DVKVTQSSRYLVKRTGEKVFLECVQDMDHENMFWYRQDPGLGLRLIYFSYDVKMKEKGDIPEGYSVSREKKERFSLILESASTNQTSMYLCASSSLDRPSGNTIYFGEGSWLTVV.

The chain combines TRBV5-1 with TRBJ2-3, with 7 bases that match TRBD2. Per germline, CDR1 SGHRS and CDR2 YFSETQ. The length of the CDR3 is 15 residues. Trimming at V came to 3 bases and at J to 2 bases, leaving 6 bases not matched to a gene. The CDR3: CASSSEREVTDTQYF. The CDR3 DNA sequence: TGCGCCAGCAGCTCAGAGCGGGAAGTCACAGATACGCAGTATTTT.

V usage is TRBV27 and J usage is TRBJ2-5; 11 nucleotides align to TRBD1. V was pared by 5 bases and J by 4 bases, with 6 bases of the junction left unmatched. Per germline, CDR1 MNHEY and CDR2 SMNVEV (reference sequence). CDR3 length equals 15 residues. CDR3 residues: CASSQGDRGRETQYF. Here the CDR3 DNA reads TGTGCCAGCAGTCAAGGGGACAGGGGGAGAGAGACCCAGTACTTC.

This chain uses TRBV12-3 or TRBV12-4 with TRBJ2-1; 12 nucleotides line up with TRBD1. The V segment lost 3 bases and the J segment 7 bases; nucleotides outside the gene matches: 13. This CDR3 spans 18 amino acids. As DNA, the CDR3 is TGTGCCAGCAGTTTTAGGTTGATGGGACAGGGGGCATCGAATGAGCAGTTCTTC. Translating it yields CASSFRLMGQGASNEQFF.

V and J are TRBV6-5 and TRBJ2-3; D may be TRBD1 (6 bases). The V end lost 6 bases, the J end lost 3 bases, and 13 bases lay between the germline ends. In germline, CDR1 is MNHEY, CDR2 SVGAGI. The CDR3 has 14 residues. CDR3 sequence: CASSRRTATDTQYF. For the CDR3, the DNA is TGTGCCAGCAGCCGACGGACAGCTACAGATACGCAGTATTTT.

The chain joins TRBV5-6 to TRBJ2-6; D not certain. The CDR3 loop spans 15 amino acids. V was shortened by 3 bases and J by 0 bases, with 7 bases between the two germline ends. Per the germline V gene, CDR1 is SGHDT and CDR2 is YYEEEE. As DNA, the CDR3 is TGTGCCAGCAGCTATCGTAGCTCTGGGGCCAACGTCCTGACTTTC. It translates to CASSYRSSGANVLTF.

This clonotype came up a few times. CDR3 DNA: TGTGCCAGCAGTGGTACTAGCGTCTCCTACAATGAGCAGTTCTTC. Translation: CASSGTSVSYNEQFF. This chain connects TRBV25-1 to TRBJ2-1; 7 nucleotides agree with TRBD2. This CDR3 has 15 amino acids. V shed 4 bases, J shed 0 bases, and the junction held 3 bases outside the gene matches. Germline values: CDR1 MGHDK, CDR2 SYGVNS.

CDR3 loop: CASSSQGARGNQPQHF. The CDR3 bases are TGTGCCAGCAGTTCTCAGGGGGCGCGGGGCAATCAGCCCCAGCATTTT. This sequence joins TRBV12-3 or TRBV12-4 and TRBJ1-5; 8 bases fit TRBD1. The ends lost 4 bases at V and 2 bases at J; junction bases unmatched: 7. There are 16 residues in the CDR3.

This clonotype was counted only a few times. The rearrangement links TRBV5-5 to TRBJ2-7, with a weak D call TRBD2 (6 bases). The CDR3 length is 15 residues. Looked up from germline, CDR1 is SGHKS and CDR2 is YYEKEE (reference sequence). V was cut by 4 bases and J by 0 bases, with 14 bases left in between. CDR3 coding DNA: TGTGCCAGCAGCGAATCTAGCGAGAGCTCCTACGAGCAGTACTTC. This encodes CASSESSESSYEQYF.

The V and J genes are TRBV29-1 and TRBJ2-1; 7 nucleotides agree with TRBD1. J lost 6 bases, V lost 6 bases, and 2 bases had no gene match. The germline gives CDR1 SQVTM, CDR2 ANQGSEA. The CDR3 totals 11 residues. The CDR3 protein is CSVSGGNEQFF. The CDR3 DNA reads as TGCAGCGTATCAGGGGGCAATGAGCAGTTCTTC.

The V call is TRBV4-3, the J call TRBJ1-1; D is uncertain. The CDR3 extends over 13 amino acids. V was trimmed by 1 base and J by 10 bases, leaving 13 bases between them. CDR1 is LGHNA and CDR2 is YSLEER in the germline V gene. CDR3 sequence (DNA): TGCGCCAGCAGCCAAGTGGCGGCGATGGGAGCTTTCTTT. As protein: CASSQVAAMGAFF.

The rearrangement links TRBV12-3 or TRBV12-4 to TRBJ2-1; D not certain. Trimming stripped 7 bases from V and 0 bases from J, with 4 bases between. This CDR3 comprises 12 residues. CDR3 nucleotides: TGTGCCAGCACTCTCTCCTACAATGAGCAGTTCTTC. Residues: CASTLSYNEQFF.

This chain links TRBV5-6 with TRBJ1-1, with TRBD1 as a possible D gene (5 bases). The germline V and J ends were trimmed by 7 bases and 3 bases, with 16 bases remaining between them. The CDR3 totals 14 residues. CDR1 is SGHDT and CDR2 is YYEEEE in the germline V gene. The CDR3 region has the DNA TGTGCCAGCGAAGGCAGGGTGTGGCACACTGAAGCTTTCTTT. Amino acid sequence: CASEGRVWHTEAFF.

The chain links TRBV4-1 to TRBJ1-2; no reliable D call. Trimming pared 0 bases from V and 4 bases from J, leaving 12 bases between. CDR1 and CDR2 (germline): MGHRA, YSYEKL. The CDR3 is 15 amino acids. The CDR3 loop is CASSQDNTRSYGYTF. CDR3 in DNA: TGCGCCAGCAGCCAAGATAATACACGAAGCTATGGCTACACCTTC.

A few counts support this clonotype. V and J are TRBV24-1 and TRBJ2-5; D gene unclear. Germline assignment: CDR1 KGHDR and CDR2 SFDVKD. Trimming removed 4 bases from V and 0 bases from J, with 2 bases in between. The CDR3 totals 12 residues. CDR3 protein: CATSDHQETQYF. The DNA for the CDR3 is TGTGCCACCAGTGACCACCAAGAGACCCAGTACTTC.

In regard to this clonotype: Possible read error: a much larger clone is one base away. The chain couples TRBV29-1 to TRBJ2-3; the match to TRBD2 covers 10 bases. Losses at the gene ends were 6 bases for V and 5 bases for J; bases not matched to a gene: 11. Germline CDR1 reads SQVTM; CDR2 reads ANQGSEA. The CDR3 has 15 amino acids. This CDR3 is CSVPPSGSYIDTQYF. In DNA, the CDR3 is TGCAGCGTCCCCCCTAGCGGGAGTTACATAGATACGCAGTATTTT.

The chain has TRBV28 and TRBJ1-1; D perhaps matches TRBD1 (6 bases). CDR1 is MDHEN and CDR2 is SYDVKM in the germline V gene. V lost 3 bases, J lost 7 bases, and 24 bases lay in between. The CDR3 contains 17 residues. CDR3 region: CASSFGGRSLMRDEAFF. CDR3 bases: TGTGCCAGCAGTTTTGGGGGGCGGAGCCTTATGAGAGATGAAGCTTTCTTT. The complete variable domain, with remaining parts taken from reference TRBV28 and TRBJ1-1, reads DVKVTQSSRYLVKRTGEKVFLECVQDMDHENMFWYRQDPGLGLRLIYFSYDVKMKEKGDIPEGYSVSREKKERFSLILESASTNQTSMYLCASSFGGRSLMRDEAFFGQGTRLTVV.

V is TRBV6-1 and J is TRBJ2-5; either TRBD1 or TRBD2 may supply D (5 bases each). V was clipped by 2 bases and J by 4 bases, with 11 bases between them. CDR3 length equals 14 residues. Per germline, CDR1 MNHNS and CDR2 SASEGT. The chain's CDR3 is CASSEWGLGETQYF. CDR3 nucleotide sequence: TGTGCCAGCAGTGAATGGGGGTTAGGAGAGACCCAGTACTTC.

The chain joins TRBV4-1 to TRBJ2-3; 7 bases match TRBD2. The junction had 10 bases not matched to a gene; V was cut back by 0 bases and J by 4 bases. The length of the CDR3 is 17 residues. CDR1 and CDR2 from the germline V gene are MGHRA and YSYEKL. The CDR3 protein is CASSQDSGAGLADTQYF. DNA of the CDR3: TGCGCCAGCAGCCAAGATTCAGGAGCGGGGCTCGCAGATACGCAGTATTTT.

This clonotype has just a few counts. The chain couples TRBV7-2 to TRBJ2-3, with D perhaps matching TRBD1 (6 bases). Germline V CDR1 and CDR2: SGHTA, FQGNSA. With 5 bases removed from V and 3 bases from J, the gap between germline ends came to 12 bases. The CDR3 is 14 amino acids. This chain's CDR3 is CASSRDTVTDTQYF. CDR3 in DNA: TGTGCCAGCAGCCGGGACACGGTTACAGATACGCAGTATTTT.

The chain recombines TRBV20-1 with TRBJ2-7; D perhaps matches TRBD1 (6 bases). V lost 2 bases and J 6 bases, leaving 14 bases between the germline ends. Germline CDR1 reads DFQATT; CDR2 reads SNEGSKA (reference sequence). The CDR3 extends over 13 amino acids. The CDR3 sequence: CSARLGAGGEQYF. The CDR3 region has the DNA TGCAGTGCTAGACTGGGGGCAGGAGGCGAGCAGTACTTC.

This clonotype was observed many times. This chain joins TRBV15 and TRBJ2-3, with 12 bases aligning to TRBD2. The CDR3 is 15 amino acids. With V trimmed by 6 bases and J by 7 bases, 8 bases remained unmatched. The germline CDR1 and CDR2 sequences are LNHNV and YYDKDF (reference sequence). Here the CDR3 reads CATRSLTSGRNTQYF. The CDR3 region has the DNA TGTGCCACCAGATCGCTGACTAGCGGGAGAAATACGCAGTATTTT.